This T cell receptor (beta chain) was identified during a study of blood T cell repertoires in COVID-19. Study as a whole: PBMCs, B-cell-depleted T cells, or T cells were the source of the cDNA or gDNA that made up the material.

Per the study methods: By means of reference gene primer amplification, nucleated cell counts were estimated. Clones were sequenced by immunoSEQ multiplex PCR, and TCRdb holds only the in-frame ones, with some missing. For V, J and clone size, that table is used; D and trimming come from the DNA. The sample lists more than 45,000 clones, around 80% occurring once. The CDR3 runs 13 residues. V gave up 5 bases and J gave up 2 bases, with 9 bases separating them. Germline-derived CDR1 and CDR2 are SEHNR and FQNEAQ (reference sequence). Sample: peripheral blood. This TCR came from a man older than 75 in a cohort sampled during active COVID-19. The rearrangement joins TRBV7-9 to TRBJ1-1, with D uncertain. DNA for the CDR3: TGTGCCAGCAGCATACGGGATAACACTGAAGCTTTCTTT. Its translation: CASSIRDNTEAFF.